The source of this TCR beta chain is a study of shared clonotypes between healthy human individuals. Study overall: The composition of the donors was a couple of women and a few men aged 18 to 49.

Caucasian adults living in Nashville, Tennessee, provided all samples. CDR1 KGHSH and CDR2 LQKENI come from the germline V gene. V trimming: 2 bases; J trimming: 7 bases; junction bases outside the gene matches: 8. The CDR3 covers 14 residues. Several immunoSEQ 96-well plates shared each subset's DNA, each plate a replicate. The input for sorted-subset replicate PCRs was around 210 ng DNA, approximately 30,000 T cell genomes. Method: immunoSEQ multiplex PCR; TCRdb's copy keeps in-frame clones and lacks some. The table records under 1,100,000 clones, more than 65% of them present only once. The specimen was memory CD4+ T cells sorted from blood. Subset denoted: CD45RA-negative fraction. The clonotype comes from a man younger than 30 in good health. The chain joins TRBV18 to TRBJ2-7; 7 nucleotides agree with TRBD2. The CDR3 protein is CASSPSGVTSEQYF. As DNA, the CDR3 is TGTGCCAGCTCACCAAGCGGGGTAACGTCTGAGCAGTACTTC.